This TCR beta chain was captured by sequencing in a study of blood T cell repertoires in COVID-19. On the study more broadly: Acute and convalescent COVID-19 specimens originated in the United States, Italy and Spain. T cells, B-cell-depleted T cells, or PBMCs supplied cDNA or gDNA.

In the study's own analysis: Amplified reference gene primers provided the basis for estimating nucleated cell counts. TCRdb's table, derived via immunoSEQ multiplex PCR, lists solely in-frame clones and lacks some. That table supplies the V and J calls and clone size; D and trimming were determined from the DNA. The table includes about 190,000 clones, about 89% detected once. The clonotype comes from a middle-aged man with acute or convalescent COVID-19. Sequencing was carried out using peripheral blood.

CDR3 in DNA: TGCGCCAGCAGCTTGGCCTTCGGGGGATCCGGGGAGCTGTTTTTT. This codes for CASSLAFGGSGELFF. J is TRBJ2-2 and V is TRBV5-1, with D perhaps matching TRBD2 (6 bases). Per the germline V gene, CDR1 is SGHRS and CDR2 is YFSETQ. V was pared by 0 bases and J by 6 bases, with 12 bases between. CDR3 length: 15 amino acids.